Presented here are 10 T cell receptor beta chains from one specimen sequenced in a study of CD8 T cells in ankylosing spondylitis. The study, taken as a whole, reports: Ankylosing spondylitis blood appeared to carry a characteristic TCR beta motif of several highly homologous variants.

TCRdb reprocessed the 5' RACE reads with MiXCR, giving one entry per CDR3 protein. The table includes about 800,000 distinct CDR3 sequences, about 11% detected once. Their target antigens are unknown. The sequencing sample was made of blood, either unsorted or a sorted T cell fraction (not recorded which). The source is a male donor with ankylosing spondylitis.

This clonotype was detected a few times. The rearrangement links TRBV6-1 to TRBJ2-2; TRBD1 matches 9 bases. The CDR3 totals 13 residues. V lost 8 bases, J lost 5 bases, and 3 bases stayed unmatched. Germline V gene lookup returns CDR1 MNHNS and CDR2 SASEGT. The CDR3 protein is CASGTGRTGELFF. Here the CDR3 DNA reads TGTGCCAGCGGGACAGGGAGAACCGGGGAGCTGTTTTTT.

This clonotype was seen only a few times. The chain recombines TRBV5-1 with TRBJ1-2, with a possible D match to TRBD1 (5 bases). Germline V lookup: CDR1 SGHRS, CDR2 YFSETQ. The length of the CDR3 is 15 residues. Between the trimmed V and J ends, which lost 0 bases and 6 bases, there was a span of 15 bases. CDR3 amino acids: CASSLAPGTTNGYTF. The CDR3 DNA is TGCGCCAGCAGCTTGGCCCCTGGGACGACAAATGGCTACACCTTC.

This clonotype has a handful of counts. This chain joins TRBV7-2 and TRBJ2-1; maybe TRBD1 (6 bases). The CDR3 loop spans 15 amino acids. Looked up from germline, CDR1 is SGHTA and CDR2 is FQGNSA. V lost 5 bases and J lost 5, with 16 bases in between. In nucleotides, the CDR3 is TGTGCCAGCAGCCTAGAGGACAGAGAGAACAATGAGCAGTTCTTC. It encodes CASSLEDRENNEQFF.

The chain employs TRBV5-1 and TRBJ2-7; 12 nucleotides align to TRBD2. V was clipped by 0 bases and J by 6 bases; unmatched bases: 1. Germline assignment: CDR1 SGHRS and CDR2 YFSETQ. The CDR3 consists of 14 residues. This CDR3 is CASSLELAGGEQYF. CDR3 nucleotide sequence: TGCGCCAGCAGCTTGGAACTAGCGGGAGGCGAGCAGTACTTC.

The chain carries TRBV20-1 and TRBJ2-1; D remains unclear. Deletions cut 1 base from V and 1 base from J, with 8 bases between. The CDR3 sequence is 14 residues long. Germline CDR1 and CDR2: DFQATT and SNEGSKA (reference sequence). The CDR3 here is CSARVARSYNEQFF. CDR3 in DNA: TGCAGTGCTAGAGTAGCAAGGTCCTACAATGAGCAGTTCTTC.

This clonotype showed up many times. The V and J genes are TRBV10-3 and TRBJ1-1; TRBD1 matches at 8 bases. This CDR3 has 14 residues. After removal of 5 bases from V and 7 bases from J, the junction contained 9 bases not matched to a gene. CDR1 is ENHRY and CDR2 is SYGVKD in the germline V gene. The CDR3 DNA reads TGTGCCATCAGTAAAGTACAGGGGGACGGTGAAGCTTTCTTT. It is translated as CAISKVQGDGEAFF.

This sequence joins TRBV10-2 and TRBJ1-1; 8 bases line up with TRBD1. The CDR3 totals 12 residues. V dropped 8 bases and J dropped 11; count of bases not matched to a gene: 10. Germline V CDR1 and CDR2: WSHSY, SAAADI. In DNA, the CDR3 is TGCGCCAGCGGAAGCAGGGGGCGCCCGGCTTTCTTT. Protein: CASGSRGRPAFF.

The chain carries TRBV5-1 and TRBJ1-1; D gene ambiguous. Germline CDR1 SGHRS, CDR2 YFSETQ. Trimming took off 4 bases at V and 3 bases at J, with 16 bases between the two ends. CDR3 size: 15 residues. The CDR3 is CASSPWIGQDTEAFF. CDR3 nucleotides: TGCGCCAGCAGCCCATGGATCGGGCAGGACACTGAAGCTTTCTTT.

This chain joins TRBV5-6 and TRBJ2-7, with D perhaps assigned TRBD1 or TRBD2 (6 bases each). This CDR3 spans 15 amino acids. V was trimmed by 5 bases and J by 2 bases, leaving 17 bases between them. Germline V CDR1 and CDR2: SGHDT, YYEEEE. CDR3 sequence (DNA): TGTGCCAGCAGACCGGGCGGGACAAAAGCCTACGAGCAGTACTTC. It translates to CASRPGGTKAYEQYF. Full variable domain (outside the CDR3, taken from reference TRBV5-6 and TRBJ2-7): DAGVTQSPTHLIKTRGQQVTLRCSPKSGHDTVSWYQQALGQGPQFIFQYYEEEERQRGNFPDRFSGHQFPNYSSELNVNALLLGDSALYLCASRPGGTKAYEQYFGPGTRLTVT.

The chain uses TRBV7-2 and TRBJ1-5; D is perhaps TRBD1 (6 bases). The CDR3 contains 15 residues. The V gene lost 2 bases and the J gene lost 11 bases, with 19 bases spanning the gap. Germline V gene lookup returns CDR1 SGHTA and CDR2 FQGNSA. CDR3 nucleotides: TGTGCCAGCAGCTTATTGAGGGGGGCTGGGTCGGCCCAGCATTTT. Translation gives CASSLLRGAGSAQHF.